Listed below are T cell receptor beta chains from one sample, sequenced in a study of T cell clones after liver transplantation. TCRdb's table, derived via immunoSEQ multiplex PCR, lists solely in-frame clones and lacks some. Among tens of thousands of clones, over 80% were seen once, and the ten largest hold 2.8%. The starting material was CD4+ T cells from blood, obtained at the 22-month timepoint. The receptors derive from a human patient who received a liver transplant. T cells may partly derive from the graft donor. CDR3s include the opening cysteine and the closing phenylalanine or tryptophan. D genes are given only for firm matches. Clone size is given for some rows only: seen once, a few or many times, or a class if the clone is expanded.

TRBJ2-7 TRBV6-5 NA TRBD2 TGTGCCAGCAGTTACCTTAGGACTAGCGGGAGTTACGAGCAGTACTTC CASSYLRTSGSYEQYF
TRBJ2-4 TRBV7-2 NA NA TGTGCCAGCAGCTTAGCAGGTTGGGACATTCAGTACTTC CASSLAGWDIQYF
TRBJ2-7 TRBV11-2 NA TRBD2 TGTGCCACCAAGACCGGGACTAGCGGATCCTACGAGCAGTACTTC CATKTGTSGSYEQYF
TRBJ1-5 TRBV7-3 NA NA TGTGCCAGCAGCTTGAGGAGTGGGGAGCCCCAGCATTTT CASSLRSGEPQHF
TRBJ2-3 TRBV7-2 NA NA TGTGCCAGCAGCTCCTCTTCGGGGGTGGGCACAGATACGCAGTATTTT CASSSSSGVGTDTQYF
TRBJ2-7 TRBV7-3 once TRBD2 TGTGCCAGCAGCCCCTGGTGGGGTAGCGGGGGGGTCCGTATCCTCTACGAGCAGTACTTC CASSPWWGSGGVRILYEQYF
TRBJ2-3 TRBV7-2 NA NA TGTGCCAGCAGCCCGCAAGCCCCAGATACGCAGTATTTT CASSPQAPDTQYF
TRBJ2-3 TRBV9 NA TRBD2 TGTGCCAGCAGCCTCTCCGGGACTAGCGGGTTGGATACGCAGTATTTT CASSLSGTSGLDTQYF
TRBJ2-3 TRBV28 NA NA TGTGCCAGCAGCTCGACCAAAATCGGCACAGATACGCAGTATTTT CASSSTKIGTDTQYF
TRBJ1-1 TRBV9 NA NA TGTGCCAGCAGCGTAGGAATCAACTCTTGGGGCACTGAAGCTTTCTTT CASSVGINSWGTEAFF
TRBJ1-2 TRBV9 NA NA TGTGCCAGCAGCCACCAAGACGGGGGCGGGAACTATGGCTACACCTTC CASSHQDGGGNYGYTF
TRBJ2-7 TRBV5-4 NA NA TGTGCCAGCAGCCCTGGCCCGGGTACATACGAGCAGTACTTC CASSPGPGTYEQYF
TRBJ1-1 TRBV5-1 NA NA TGCGCCAGCAGCTTGGATAGAGTGAACACTGAAGCTTTCTTT CASSLDRVNTEAFF
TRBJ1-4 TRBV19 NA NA TGTGCCAGTAGTATAGATCATCAAGGTGGAGGGTATGAAAAACTGTTTTTT CASSIDHQGGGYEKLFF
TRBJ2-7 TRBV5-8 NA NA TGTGCCAGCAGCTTTGAGGGACCGTACGAGCAGTACTTC CASSFEGPYEQYF
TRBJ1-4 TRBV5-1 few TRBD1 TGCGCCAGCAGCTTGGGGTCAGGGGGCCTGAATGAAAAACTGTTTTTT CASSLGSGGLNEKLFF
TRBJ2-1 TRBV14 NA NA TGTGCCAGCAGTTGGACTGTTTATGAGCAGTTCTTC CASSWTVYEQFF
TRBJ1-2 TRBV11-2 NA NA TGTGCCAGCAGCTTCGCCAGGGGCAACTATGGCTACACCTTC CASSFARGNYGYTF
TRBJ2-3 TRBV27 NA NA TGTGCCAGCAGCTCTGGGAACTCAGTGAACACAGATACGCAGTATTTT CASSSGNSVNTDTQYF
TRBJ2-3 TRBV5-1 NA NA TGCGCCAGCAGCTTGGTGCTGGGGGGCAGCACAGATACGCAGTATTTT CASSLVLGGSTDTQYF
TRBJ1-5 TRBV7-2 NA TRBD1 TGTGCCAGCAGTCAACAGGGGAATCAGCCCCAGCATTTT CASSQQGNQPQHF
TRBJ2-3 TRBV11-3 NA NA TGTGCCAGCAGCTGGGGCCCATCGGATACGCAGTATTTT CASSWGPSDTQYF
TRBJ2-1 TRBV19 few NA TGTGCCAGTAGTATGGAAAACGCCTTGGGCTCCTACAATGAGCAGTTCTTC CASSMENALGSYNEQFF
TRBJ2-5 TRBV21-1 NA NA TGTGCCAGCATTTCACCGGGACAGAGTCAAGAGACCCAGTACTTC CASISPGQSQETQYF
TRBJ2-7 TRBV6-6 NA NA TGTGCCAGCAGTTACTCGAGTCAGACCCAGAGCTACGAGCAGTACTTC CASSYSSQTQSYEQYF
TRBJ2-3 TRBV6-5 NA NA TGTGCCAGCAGTTATCACTGGAGGGGAACAGATACGCAGTATTTT CASSYHWRGTDTQYF
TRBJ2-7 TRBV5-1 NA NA TGCGCCAGCAGCTTGGGAAGGGGTGCCGCCTACGAGCAGTACTTC CASSLGRGAAYEQYF
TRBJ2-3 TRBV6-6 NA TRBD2 TGTGCCAGCAGTTACTCTCTCGGAACTAGCGGAGATACGCAGTATTTT CASSYSLGTSGDTQYF
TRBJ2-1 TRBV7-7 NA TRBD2 TGTGCTAGCAGCCCGCGGGGGGTGAACGATGAGCAGTTCTTC CASSPRGVNDEQFF
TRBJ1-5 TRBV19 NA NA TGTGCCAGTAATCACCTTTGGGGCAATCAGCCCCAGCATTTT CASNHLWGNQPQHF
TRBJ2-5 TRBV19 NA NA TGTGCCAGTAGTATAAGGGCAGGGACGGGGCGAGAGACCCAGTACTTC CASSIRAGTGRETQYF
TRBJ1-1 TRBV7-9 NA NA TGTGCCAGCAGCTTGTTGGGCGATGAAGCTTTCTTT CASSLLGDEAFF
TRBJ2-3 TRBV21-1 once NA TGTGCCAGCAGTAGACAGGGACTCCACACAGATACGCAGTATTTT CASSRQGLHTDTQYF
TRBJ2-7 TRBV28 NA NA TGTGCCAGCAGTTTCGGCCGGGGGTACGAGCAGTACTTC CASSFGRGYEQYF
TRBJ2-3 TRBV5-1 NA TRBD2 TGCGCCAGCAGCTTAAGCGGGAGGGCCCCAGATACGCAGTATTTT CASSLSGRAPDTQYF
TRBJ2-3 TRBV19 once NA TGTGCCAGTAGTCCCCAGGACAGACGTCAGACAGGTGCGCAGTATTTT CASSPQDRRQTGAQYF
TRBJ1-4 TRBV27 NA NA TGTGCCAGCAGTTCTAGATCTAATGAAAAACTGTTTTTT CASSSRSNEKLFF
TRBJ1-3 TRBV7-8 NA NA TGTGCCAGCAGCTTAGCGTTACAGGGAAACACCATATATTTT CASSLALQGNTIYF
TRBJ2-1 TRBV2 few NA TGTGCCAGCAGTGATCGGGGCAGCGGTACCTACAATGAGCAGTTCTTC CASSDRGSGTYNEQFF
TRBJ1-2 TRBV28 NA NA TGTGCCAGCAAAAGACAGGATGTCGATGGCTACACCTTC CASKRQDVDGYTF
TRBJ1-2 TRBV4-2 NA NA TGTGCCAGCAGCCAATTTATAGGGGGTAACTATGGCTACACCTTC CASSQFIGGNYGYTF
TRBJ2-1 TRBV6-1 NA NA TGTGCCAGCAGTGAAGCGAGACAGATTGTAGGTGAGCAGTTCTTC CASSEARQIVGEQFF
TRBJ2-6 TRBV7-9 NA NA TGTGCCAGCAGCTTAGGAGGGGCTGGGGCCAACGTCCTGACTTTC CASSLGGAGANVLTF
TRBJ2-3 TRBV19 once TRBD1 TGTGCCAGTAGTATTTTTAGGGACAGGGCGGCAGATACGCAGTATTTT CASSIFRDRAADTQYF
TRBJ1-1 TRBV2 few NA TGTGCCAGCGGATTGGAGAACACTGAAGCTTTCTTT CASGLENTEAFF
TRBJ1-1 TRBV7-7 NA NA TGTGCCAGCAGCAGAGATCAGGGCGCTGAAGCTTTCTTT CASSRDQGAEAFF
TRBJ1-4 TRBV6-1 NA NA TGTGCCAGCAGGGAAAGCCGGGGAGGAACTAATGAAAAACTGTTTTTT CASRESRGGTNEKLFF
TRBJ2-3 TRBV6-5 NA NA TGTGCCAGCAGTCCTTCGTGGTATACGCAGTATTTT CASSPSWYTQYF
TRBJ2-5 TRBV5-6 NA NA TGTGCCAGCAGCTTGCTAGGGGTGTGGGAGACCCAGTACTTC CASSLLGVWETQYF
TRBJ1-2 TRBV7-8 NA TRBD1 TGTGCCAGCCACCAGCTGACAGGGGGAAGGAGTGGCTACACCTTC CASHQLTGGRSGYTF
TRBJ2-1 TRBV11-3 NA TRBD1 TGTGCCAGCAGAAAAACAGGGGTCAATGAGCAGTTCTTC CASRKTGVNEQFF
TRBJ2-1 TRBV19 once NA TGTGCCAGTAGTAAGGTTTACTCCTCGGGTGAGCAGTTCTTC CASSKVYSSGEQFF
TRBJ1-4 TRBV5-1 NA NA TGCGCCAGCAGCTTCGGATCAGCTAGGGAAAAACTGTTTTTT CASSFGSAREKLFF